These 6 T cell receptor beta chains originate from one sample sequenced in a study of blood T cell repertoires in COVID-19. TCRdb keeps only in-frame clones here, not all; method: immunoSEQ multiplex PCR. The sample gives 250,000 or so clones, almost 90% of which show up once; approximately 2.3% is in the top ten. Sequenced sample: peripheral blood. These receptors were taken from a woman aged 60 to 75 with COVID-19, enrolled during active disease.

The chain employs TRBV18 and TRBJ1-3; no clear D gene. The CDR3 contains 14 residues. The V end lost 3 bases, the J end lost 2 bases, and 8 bases lay between the germline ends. Looked up from germline, CDR1 is KGHSH and CDR2 is LQKENI. CDR3 region: CASSPDITGNTIYF. CDR3 nucleotide sequence: TGTGCCAGCTCACCCGACATAACTGGAAACACCATATATTTT.

The chain carries TRBV23-1 and TRBJ1-6; D ambiguous. TRBV23-1 has ORF status, its function being uncertain. V gave up 0 bases and J gave up 3 bases, with 9 bases separating them. This CDR3 comprises 16 residues. The CDR3 reads CASSQSGGVYNSPLHF. The DNA for the CDR3 is TGCGCCAGCAGTCAATCCGGTGGAGTCTATAATTCACCCCTCCACTTT.

The chain recombines TRBV18 with TRBJ1-1, with no clear D. Germline V gene data show CDR1 as KGHSH and CDR2 as LQKENI. Trimming cost V 0 bases and J 5 bases, with 16 bases left between them. This CDR3 region has 16 residues. The DNA for the CDR3 is TGTGCCAGCTCACCACCCCCATATGGGAGGGCGACTGAAGCTTTCTTT. Encoded protein: CASSPPPYGRATEAFF.

The chain has TRBV11-2 and TRBJ1-2; a weak D match, TRBD1 (6 bases). Germline V gene lookup returns CDR1 SGHAT and CDR2 FQNNGV. Trimming removed 6 bases from V and 4 bases from J, with 15 bases in between. The CDR3 extends over 14 amino acids. The DNA of the CDR3 is TGTGCCAGCAGGTCACGGACGGACAGCTATGGCTACACCTTC. It is translated as CASRSRTDSYGYTF.

This clone appeared a single time. The V and J genes are TRBV5-1 and TRBJ1-6; 8 bases align to TRBD1. Germline-derived CDR1 and CDR2 are SGHRS and YFSETQ. This CDR3 is 14 amino acids long. Unmatched junction bases numbered 7, after V lost 4 bases and J lost 10 bases. Written as DNA, the CDR3 is TGCGCCAGCAGCACGGGACAGGAAGTATCACCCCTCCACTTT. This encodes CASSTGQEVSPLHF.

The chain carries TRBV3-1 (or the pseudogene TRBV3-2) and TRBJ2-7; 9 bases are a match to TRBD2. Germline V gene sequence: CDR1 LGHDT, CDR2 YNNKEL (reference sequence). The CDR3 is made up of 14 amino acids. V gave up 4 bases and J gave up 3 bases; unmatched junction bases: 4. The CDR3, as DNA: TGTGCCAGCAGCCTAGCGGGGGAGAACTACGAGCAGTACTTC. The encoded protein is CASSLAGENYEQYF.